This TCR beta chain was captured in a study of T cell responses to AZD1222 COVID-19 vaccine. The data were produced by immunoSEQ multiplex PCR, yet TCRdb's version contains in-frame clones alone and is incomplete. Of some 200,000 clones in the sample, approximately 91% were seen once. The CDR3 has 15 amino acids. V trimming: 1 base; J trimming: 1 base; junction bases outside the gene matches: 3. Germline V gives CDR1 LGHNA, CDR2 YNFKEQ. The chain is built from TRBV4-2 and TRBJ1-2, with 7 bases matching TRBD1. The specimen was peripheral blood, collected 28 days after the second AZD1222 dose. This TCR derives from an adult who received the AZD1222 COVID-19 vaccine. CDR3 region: CASSQVGTVNYGYTF. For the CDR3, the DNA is TGTGCCAGCAGCCAAGTGGGGACAGTTAACTATGGCTACACCTTC.